The 20 T cell receptor beta chains below come from one sample, sequenced in a study of beta chain features in type 1 diabetes listed by TCRdb under 2018. Which antigens these TCRs recognize remains unknown. Library preparation used the immunoSEQ multiplex PCR assay. The High Capacity cDNA Reverse Transcription Kit was used to reverse transcribe all of the isolated RNA, meaning that expressed TCRB transcripts were what got sequenced. TCRdb obtained this table from immuneACCESS and retained in-frame rearrangements with V and J assigned. These tables miss some clones; where compared with another copy, unresolved V genes account for less than half of the shortfall, and the remainder is unexplained. Present in this sample are approximately 270,000 clones, more than 13% of which were seen just once. In total, the top ten clones hold 0.017% of the sample. Broad study findings and their caveats: A moderate but significant shortening of TCRB CDR3 length was observed in type 1 diabetes patients in all four CD4+ subsets.

Specimen: naive CD4+ T cells from blood. The cell subset or site label here, explained by the study, means: true naive CD4+ T cells. The receptors shown here come from a man aged 25-40 years with type 1 diabetes.

Only a few counts were recorded for this clone. The chain employs TRBV5-1 and TRBJ2-5; D not certain. In germline, CDR1 is SGHRS, CDR2 YFSETQ. V lost 0 bases to trimming and J lost 1 base, with 4 bases between them. The CDR3 loop spans 13 amino acids. The DNA of the CDR3 is TGCGCCAGCAGCTTGGGAGGCCAAGAGACCCAGTACTTC. Its protein product is CASSLGGQETQYF.

In the case of this clone: Other DNA sequences in this specimen translate into the identical CDR3. V gene TRBV18 combines with J gene TRBJ2-5; tentatively, D is TRBD2 (6 bases). Trimming removed 3 bases from V and 1 base from J, with 6 bases in between. Germline CDR1 is KGHSH and CDR2 is LQKENI. This CDR3 region has 13 residues. CDR3 sequence (DNA): TGTGCCAGCTCACCCGGGAGCCAAGAGACCCAGTACTTC. It yields the protein CASSPGSQETQYF.

This clone was seen a handful of times. The CDR3 loop reads CASSLTVLYEQYF. CDR3 DNA: TGTGCCAGCAGCTTGACAGTTCTCTACGAGCAGTACTTC. The rearrangement joins TRBV13 to TRBJ2-7, with a possible D match to TRBD1 (5 bases). Germline V lookup: CDR1 PRHDT, CDR2 FYEKMQ (reference sequence). Trimming stripped 3 bases from V and 3 bases from J, with 9 bases between. The CDR3 sequence is 13 residues long.

The V and J genes are TRBV11-2 and TRBJ1-1; D is ambiguous. This CDR3 is 13 amino acids long. CDR1 and CDR2 (germline): SGHAT, FQNNGV. V dropped 5 bases and J dropped 3 bases, with 10 bases sitting between them. The CDR3 sequence: CASSTQEDTEAFF. The CDR3 DNA sequence: TGTGCCAGCAGCACCCAGGAGGACACTGAAGCTTTCTTT.

There are a few counts of this clone. The V call is TRBV7-2, the J call TRBJ2-7, with 8 bases aligning to TRBD2. Germline V gives CDR1 SGHTA, CDR2 FQGNSA. Trimming took 5 bases from V and 0 from J; bases not matched to a gene: 0. The CDR3 sequence is 13 residues long. CDR3 residues: CASSTSGSYEQYF. The DNA of the CDR3 is TGTGCCAGCAGCACTAGCGGCTCCTACGAGCAGTACTTC. Combining the CDR3 with reference TRBV7-2 and TRBJ2-7 gives the whole variable domain GAGVSQSPSNKVTEKGKDVELRCDPISGHTALYWYRQSLGQGLEFLIYFQGNSAPDKSGLPSDRFSAERTGGSVSTLTIQRTQQEDSAVYLCASSTSGSYEQYFGPGTRLTVT.

This chain uses TRBV2 with TRBJ2-2, with D possibly TRBD1 on 6 matching bases. V was cut by 4 bases and J by 4 bases, with 10 bases left in between. CDR1 is SNHLY and CDR2 is FYNNEI in the germline V gene. This CDR3 has 14 residues. CDR3 nucleotides: TGTGCCAGCAGTGTTAGGGGGAGCACCGGGGAGCTGTTTTTT. It is translated as CASSVRGSTGELFF.

This clone was seen a few times. The genes are TRBV7-3 and TRBJ2-3; 11 nucleotides agree with TRBD2. The V gene end was trimmed by 5 bases and the J gene end by 2 bases; junction bases not matched to a gene: 3. The CDR3 spans 15 residues. Germline V lookup: CDR1 SGHTA, CDR2 FQGTGA. The CDR3 is CASSLAGGPTDTQYF. The CDR3 region has the DNA TGTGCCAGCAGCCTAGCGGGAGGCCCCACAGATACGCAGTATTTT.

CDR3 in DNA: TGTGCCAGCAGTTCCCAGGAAGGACAGGGCTATGGCTACACCTTC. As protein: CASSSQEGQGYGYTF. The chain couples TRBV28 to TRBJ1-2; 8 positions match TRBD1. V dropped 4 bases and J dropped 4; count of bases not matched to a gene: 8. CDR3 length: 15 amino acids. Germline V gene sequence: CDR1 MDHEN, CDR2 SYDVKM.

Only a few counts were recorded for this clone. The chain combines TRBV5-4 with TRBJ2-3, with TRBD2 identical over 12 bases. The V gene's germline CDR1 is SGHNT and CDR2 YYREEE (reference sequence). After removal of 5 bases from V and 6 bases from J, the junction contained 7 bases not matched to a gene. The CDR3 is 15 residues long. In nucleotides, the CDR3 is TGTGCCAGCAGTCTGACTAGCGGGAGTCGCGATACGCAGTATTTT. It yields the protein CASSLTSGSRDTQYF.

The rearrangement joins TRBV28 to TRBJ1-1, with D uncertain. Germline V CDR1 and CDR2: MDHEN, SYDVKM. The CDR3 has 13 residues. Trimming took 5 bases from V and 6 from J, leaving 13 bases between them. CDR3 in amino acids: CASSPRLWAEAFF. CDR3 nucleotide sequence: TGTGCCAGCAGTCCCCGACTTTGGGCTGAAGCTTTCTTT.

This chain joins TRBV19 and TRBJ1-1, with D perhaps TRBD1 (6 bases). Trimming removed 3 bases from V and 5 bases from J, with 13 bases in between. CDR1 is LNHDA, CDR2 SQIVND, per germline (reference sequence). This CDR3 region has 14 residues. The CDR3 DNA sequence: TGTGCCAGTAGTATGGGCAGGGGTGGAACTGAAGCTTTCTTT. Its protein product is CASSMGRGGTEAFF.

This clone was seen only a few times. The chain carries TRBV5-1 and TRBJ2-2; TRBD2 might be the D (5 bases). V shed 4 bases and J shed 3 bases, with 10 bases lying between them. There are 14 residues in the CDR3. CDR1 and CDR2 (germline): SGHRS, YFSETQ. As DNA, the CDR3 is TGCGCCAGCAGCCGTTACGGGGACACCGGGGAGCTGTTTTTT. This gives the protein CASSRYGDTGELFF.

The chain combines TRBV21-1 with TRBJ2-5; the DNA was not compared with TRBD2, the D call given in the table. TRBV21-1 is assigned pseudogene status. There are 15 residues in the CDR3. The CDR3 loop reads CASSTPSGRAETQYF. Here the CDR3 DNA reads TGTGCCAGCAGCACCCCTAGCGGGAGGGCGGAGACCCAGTACTTC.

CDR3: CASSPPGSLITSGTKDTQYF. CDR3 DNA sequence: TGTGCCAGCAGCCCGCCAGGCTCCCTTATTACTAGCGGGACCAAAGATACGCAGTATTTT. The chain is built from TRBV5-4 and TRBJ2-3; 10 nucleotides align to TRBD2. CDR1 SGHNT and CDR2 YYREEE come from the germline V gene (reference sequence). The CDR3 spans 20 residues. Losses at the gene ends were 4 bases for V and 5 bases for J; bases not matched to a gene: 22.

This clone was detected a few times. V usage is TRBV7-9 and J usage is TRBJ2-1; 8 bases agree with TRBD2. The CDR3 has 18 residues. The V and J ends lost 5 bases and 0 bases, in that order; junction bases with no gene match: 12. CDR1 is SEHNR and CDR2 is FQNEAQ in the germline V gene (reference sequence). Here the CDR3 DNA reads TGTGCCAGCAGCCAGAATACGGGTAGCGGGATCTCCTACAATGAGCAGTTCTTC. Its protein is CASSQNTGSGISYNEQFF.

This clone was detected only a few times. The chain links TRBV19 to TRBJ2-3; TRBD2 aligns across 11 bases. Germline-derived CDR1 and CDR2 are LNHDA and SQIVND (reference sequence). J gave up 3 bases and V 5 bases, and 10 bases lay outside the gene matches. This CDR3 has 17 residues. CDR3 bases: TGTGCCAGTAGTTTTGCCGGGACTAGCGGTTTGACAGATACGCAGTATTTT. It codes for CASSFAGTSGLTDTQYF.

The V and J genes are TRBV5-1 and TRBJ1-2, with TRBD1 identical over 7 bases. The germline V gene has CDR1 SGHRS and CDR2 YFSETQ. With V trimmed by 0 bases and J by 5 bases, 7 bases remained unmatched. The length of the CDR3 is 15 residues. CDR3 sequence: CASSLETGVNYGYTF. In DNA form, the CDR3 reads TGCGCCAGCAGCTTGGAAACAGGGGTAAATTATGGCTACACCTTC. Based on the CDR3 plus reference TRBV5-1 and TRBJ1-2, the full variable domain is KAGVTQTPRYLIKTRGQQVTLSCSPISGHRSVSWYQQTPGQGLQFLFEYFSETQRNKGNFPGRFSGRQFSNSRSEMNVSTLELGDSALYLCASSLETGVNYGYTFGSGTRLTVV.

This clone occurred a few times. The chain joins TRBV27 to TRBJ2-7, with TRBD2 as a possible D gene (5 bases). Trimming left V 5 bases short and J 2 bases short, with 10 bases between. The CDR3 consists of 13 residues. Germline V gene lookup returns CDR1 MNHEY and CDR2 SMNVEV (reference sequence). The CDR3 protein is CASSTWETYEQYF. The CDR3 DNA reads as TGTGCCAGCAGTACCTGGGAGACCTACGAGCAGTACTTC.

In its sample, this clone was seen a few times. This sequence joins TRBV10-3 and TRBJ2-7; weak D call: TRBD2 (5 bases). This CDR3 contains 13 residues. Trimming took 6 bases from V and 3 from J, leaving 12 bases between them. CDR1 is ENHRY, CDR2 SYGVKD, per germline. DNA of the CDR3: TGTGCCATCAGCGGAGGTTTGAACTACGAGCAGTACTTC. Translated: CAISGGLNYEQYF.

The V and J genes are TRBV9 and TRBJ1-1; maybe TRBD1 (5 bases). Germline-derived CDR1 and CDR2 are SGDLS and YYNGEE. V dropped 0 bases and J dropped 4 bases, with 13 bases sitting between them. The CDR3 has 15 amino acids. CDR3 DNA: TGTGCCAGCAGCGTAGGGATGGGGCGCAGCACTGAAGCTTTCTTT. Translated: CASSVGMGRSTEAFF.